This passage covers 18 T cell receptor beta chains from one sample sequenced in a study of breast tumors, draining lymph nodes, adjacent tissues. The lymph nodes were axillary draining lymph nodes from breast cancer patients. TCRdb itself ran the multiplex PCR reads through MiXCR, one entry per CDR3 protein. In the table there are approximately 280,000 distinct CDR3 sequences, 30% of which are singletons. The sequenced material came from axillary lymph node tissue. These receptors came from a female donor with breast cancer. Some clones in this sample may be carry-over from other donors' samples.

This clonotype has at least ten counts. CDR3 nucleotide sequence: TGCGCCAGCAGCCAAGAAGAGGGGGTCGAGCAGTACTTC. This encodes CASSQEEGVEQYF. This sequence joins TRBV4-1 and TRBJ2-7; D is perhaps TRBD1 (6 bases). Trimming removed 0 bases at V and 6 bases at J, with 9 bases between. The CDR3 is 13 residues long. CDR1 and CDR2 (germline): MGHRA, YSYEKL.

This clonotype appeared a few times. This chain joins TRBV10-3 and TRBJ1-1; no firm D call. CDR1 ENHRY and CDR2 SYGVKD come from the germline V gene. Trimming took off 0 bases at V and 1 base at J, with 9 bases between the two ends. The CDR3 spans 15 residues. For the CDR3, the DNA is TGTGCCATCAGTGAGTCGAACACCGAGAACACTGAAGCTTTCTTT. It encodes CAISESNTENTEAFF.

This clonotype was found once. The chain is built from TRBV20-1 and TRBJ1-2, with D uncertain. The CDR3 length is 12 residues. CDR1 is DFQATT and CDR2 is SNEGSKA in the germline V gene (reference sequence). V lost 0 bases, J lost 4 bases, and 6 bases lay in between. DNA for the CDR3: TGCAGTGCTAGAGATCTGAGCTATGGCTACACCTTC. Amino acids: CSARDLSYGYTF.

This clonotype was counted once. At one end the junction does not follow the germline gene, possibly because of a read error. The chain employs TRBV20-1 and TRBJ2-6; D gene ambiguous. CDR3 size: 14 residues. CDR1 and CDR2 from the germline V gene are DFQATT and SNEGSKA (reference sequence). The DNA of the CDR3 is TGCAGTGCTAGAGAGCCCAATGGCGCCACCGTCCTGACTTTC. It translates to CSAREPNGATVLTF.

This clonotype occurred many times. The chain employs TRBV6-1 and TRBJ2-3, with D perhaps given as TRBD1 or TRBD2 (5 bases each). Trimming cost V 7 bases and J 0 bases, with 14 bases left between them. The CDR3 is 15 residues long. The V gene's germline CDR1 is MNHNS and CDR2 SASEGT. CDR3 nucleotide sequence: TGTGCCAGCACAGGTCCTCGGGACAGCACAGATACGCAGTATTTT. Translation gives CASTGPRDSTDTQYF.

There are a few counts of this clonotype. Just one base apart from a much larger clone, this may be a read error. This chain joins TRBV5-1 and TRBJ2-5; a possible D gene is TRBD2 (5 bases). Germline loops: CDR1 SGHRS, CDR2 YFSETQ. V was cut by 3 bases and J by 5 bases, with 17 bases left in between. The CDR3 has 15 amino acids. The CDR3 sequence: CASSSKTGLSETQYF. DNA of the CDR3: TGCGCCAGCAGCTCAAAAACCGGACTGAGCGAGACCCAGTACTTC. The full variable domain, in which reference TRBV5-1 and TRBJ2-5 provide the parts outside the CDR3, is KAGVTQTPRYLIKTRGQQVTLSCSPISGHRSVSWYQQTPGQGLQFLFEYFSETQRNKGNFPGRFSGRQFSNSRSEMNVSTLELGDSALYLCASSSKTGLSETQYFGPGTRLLVL.

This clonotype was seen only once. One base away lies a much larger clone, so this may be a sequencing read error. The chain links TRBV5-1 to TRBJ2-7; D not certain. Germline CDR1 and CDR2: SGHRS and YFSETQ. The CDR3 has 15 residues. This CDR3 reads CTSSLNSMSSYEQYF. CDR3 sequence (DNA): TGCACCAGCAGCTTGAATTCGATGAGCTCCTACGAGCAGTACTTC.

This clonotype was counted many times. This rearrangement joins TRBV18 to TRBJ2-7; maybe TRBD1 (5 bases). The CDR3 length is 13 residues. Trimming removed 3 bases from V and 2 bases from J, with 8 bases in between. CDR1 KGHSH and CDR2 LQKENI come from the germline V gene. CDR3 in DNA: TGTGCCAGCTCACCGCAGGGAACCTACGAGCAGTACTTC. This translates into CASSPQGTYEQYF.

This clonotype was detected many times. The genes are TRBV5-4 and TRBJ1-5; TRBD1 aligns across 9 bases. CDR1 and CDR2 (germline): SGHNT, YYREEE (reference sequence). The CDR3 has 15 residues. The V gene end was trimmed by 4 bases and the J gene end by 3 bases; junction bases not matched to a gene: 5. Here the CDR3 DNA reads TGTGCCAGCAGCCCAGGACAGGGGAACAATCAGCCCCAGCATTTT. Its translation: CASSPGQGNNQPQHF.

This clonotype was detected many times. The chain combines TRBV6-1 with TRBJ1-2; no firm D call. CDR3 length equals 11 residues. The V gene lost 2 bases and the J gene lost 2 bases, with 0 bases spanning the gap. The germline V gene has CDR1 MNHNS and CDR2 SASEGT. CDR3 region: CASSENYGYTF. DNA for the CDR3: TGTGCCAGCAGTGAAAACTATGGCTACACCTTC.

There are many counts of this clonotype. The chain combines TRBV29-1 with TRBJ2-5; TRBD2 is a possible D gene (6 bases). V gave up 2 bases and J gave up 5 bases, with 12 bases separating them. The V gene's germline CDR1 is SQVTM and CDR2 ANQGSEA. The CDR3 sequence is 13 residues long. The chain's CDR3 is CSVELLAGETQYF. The CDR3 nucleotides are TGCAGCGTTGAACTACTAGCCGGCGAGACCCAGTACTTC.

This clonotype was counted ten times or more. The CDR3 loop reads CASGLPRRAGSTDTQYF. In DNA, the CDR3 is TGTGCTAGTGGTTTGCCACGGAGGGCCGGGTCGACAGATACGCAGTATTTT. This chain uses TRBV12-5 with TRBJ2-3, with D perhaps matching TRBD2 (6 bases). Germline CDR1 reads LGHNT; CDR2 reads FRNRAP. Deletions cut 2 bases from V and 3 bases from J, with 18 bases between. The CDR3 runs to 17 residues.

Concerning this clonotype: One end of the junction is discordant with germline, which a read error may explain. The gene calls are TRBV15 and TRBJ1-6; the D gene is possibly TRBD1 (6 bases). The V gene's germline CDR1 is LNHNV and CDR2 YYDKDF (reference sequence). This CDR3 has 14 amino acids. In DNA form, the CDR3 reads TGTGCCACCAGCAGGGGGGGGCTCCCGCGTCCCCCCCACTTT. Its translation: CATSRGGLPRPPHF.

This rearrangement joins TRBV28 to TRBJ2-5, with D perhaps matching TRBD1 or TRBD2 (5 bases each). V lost 7 bases and J lost 2, with 20 bases in between. CDR1 and CDR2 (germline): MDHEN, SYDVKM. This CDR3 is 16 amino acids long. DNA of the CDR3: TGTGCCAGCACGATAGGTGGGGGAAGGAGGCAAGAGACCCAGTACTTC. Protein: CASTIGGGRRQETQYF.

This clonotype has only a few counts. DNA of the CDR3: TGTGCCAGCAGCCCCCCGACTACCGGGAGGGCCCACGGGGAGCTGTTTTTT. Translated, it gives CASSPPTTGRAHGELFF. The gene calls are TRBV5-4 and TRBJ2-2, with TRBD2 identical over 8 bases. Germline CDR1 and CDR2: SGHNT and YYREEE (reference sequence). The CDR3 contains 17 residues. J lost 7 bases, V lost 4 bases, and 15 bases had no gene match.

Regarding this clonotype: A junction end diverges from the germline sequence, so it may reflect a read error. The chain links TRBV6-2 or TRBV6-3 to TRBJ2-7; D is perhaps TRBD1 (6 bases). In germline, CDR1 is MNHEY, CDR2 SVGEGT. This CDR3 is built from 16 residues. CDR3 bases: TGTGCCAGCAGTCACTCTAAGGGACAACCCACCTACGAGCAGTACTTC. Amino acids: CASSHSKGQPTYEQYF.

This clonotype was counted many times. V is TRBV7-9 and J is TRBJ2-7, with TRBD2 identical over 8 bases. Germline CDR1 is SEHNR and CDR2 is FQNEAQ (reference sequence). The CDR3 has 19 amino acids. V gave up 5 bases and J gave up 0 bases; unmatched junction bases: 18. The chain's CDR3 is CASSRLLAGTSTNSYEQYF. The CDR3 DNA sequence: TGTGCCAGCAGCCGATTGCTAGCGGGCACCTCTACGAACTCCTACGAGCAGTACTTC.

The chain has TRBV2 and TRBJ2-6; TRBD1 matches at 7 bases. Germline V gene data show CDR1 as SNHLY and CDR2 as FYNNEI. V shed 3 bases, J shed 7 bases, and the junction held 12 bases outside the gene matches. The CDR3 spans 17 residues. In DNA form, the CDR3 reads TGTGCCAGCAGTGAGACAGGGTCTCTCTGCGGCGCCAACGTCCTGACTTTC. As protein: CASSETGSLCGANVLTF.